The clone carrying this T cell receptor (beta chain) appeared a few times. Its antigen is undetermined. All of the isolated RNA was reverse transcribed, so expressed TCRB transcripts were sequenced. Profiled with immunoSEQ multiplex PCR; TCRdb holds only in-frame clones, not every one. The sample shows roughly 400,000 clones, around 10% of them seen only once. CDR1 and CDR2 from the germline V gene are SNHLY and FYNNEI. CDR3 length equals 15 residues. V shed 6 bases and J 4 bases; nucleotides not matched to a gene: 8. These data belong to a study of beta chain features in type 1 diabetes. For the study at large: Sorted cells numbering around 100,000,000 were examined across all samples.

A single heparinised blood sample, averaging around 120 mL, was obtained per donor. Cells sorted by CD45RO/CCR7/CD25/CD127/CD95/CD27 comprised CD4+ naive, central memory, regulatory and stem cell-like memory cells. Study-level results: Whether HLA type influences TCRB rearrangement remained unresolved here. Type 1 diabetes patients had TCRB CDR3s that were shorter (moderately but significantly so) in all four CD4+ subsets.

The TCR sequence derives from a young man with type 1 diabetes. Material: central memory CD4+ T cells from blood. The gene calls are TRBV2 and TRBJ2-2, with TRBD1 matching 7 bases. The CDR3 DNA sequence: TGTGCCAGCAGCTTCCGGGACAGAGCCACCGGGGAGCTGTTTTTT. Translation: CASSFRDRATGELFF.